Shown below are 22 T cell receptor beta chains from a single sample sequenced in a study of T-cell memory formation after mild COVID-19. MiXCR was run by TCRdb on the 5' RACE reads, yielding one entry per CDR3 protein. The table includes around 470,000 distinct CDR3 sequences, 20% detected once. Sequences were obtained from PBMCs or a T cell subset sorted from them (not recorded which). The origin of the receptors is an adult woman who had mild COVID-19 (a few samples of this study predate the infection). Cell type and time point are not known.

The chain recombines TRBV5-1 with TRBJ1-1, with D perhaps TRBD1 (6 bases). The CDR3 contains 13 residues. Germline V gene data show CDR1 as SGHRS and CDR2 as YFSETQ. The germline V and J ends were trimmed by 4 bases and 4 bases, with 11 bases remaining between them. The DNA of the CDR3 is TGCGCCAGCAGCATTACAGGGTCCACTGAAGCTTTCTTT. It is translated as CASSITGSTEAFF.

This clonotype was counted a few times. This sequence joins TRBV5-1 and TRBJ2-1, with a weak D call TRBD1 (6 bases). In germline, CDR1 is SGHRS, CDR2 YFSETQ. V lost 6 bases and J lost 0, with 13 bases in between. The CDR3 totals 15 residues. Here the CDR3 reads CASTAQGGSYNEQFF. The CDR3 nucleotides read TGCGCCAGCACTGCACAAGGGGGCTCCTACAATGAGCAGTTCTTC.

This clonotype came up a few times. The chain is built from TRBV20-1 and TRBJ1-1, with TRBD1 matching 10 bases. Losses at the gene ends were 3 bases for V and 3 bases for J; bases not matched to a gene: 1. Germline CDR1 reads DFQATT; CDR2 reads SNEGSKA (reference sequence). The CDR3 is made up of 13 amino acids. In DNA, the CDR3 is TGCAGTGCTAGGGGACAGGGGCACACTGAAGCTTTCTTT. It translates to CSARGQGHTEAFF.

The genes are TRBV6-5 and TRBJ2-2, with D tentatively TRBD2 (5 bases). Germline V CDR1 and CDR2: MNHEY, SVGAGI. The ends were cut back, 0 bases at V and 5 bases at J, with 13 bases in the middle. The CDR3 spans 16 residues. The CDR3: CASSYSTNRGTGELFF. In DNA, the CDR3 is TGTGCCAGCAGTTACTCGACCAACAGAGGGACCGGGGAGCTGTTTTTT.

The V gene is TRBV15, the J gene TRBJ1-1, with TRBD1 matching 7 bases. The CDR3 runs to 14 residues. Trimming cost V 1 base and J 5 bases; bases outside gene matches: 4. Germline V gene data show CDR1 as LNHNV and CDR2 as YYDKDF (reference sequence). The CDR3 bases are TGTGCCACCAGCAGAGGACAGGGCGGGACTGAAGCTTTCTTT. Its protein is CATSRGQGGTEAFF.

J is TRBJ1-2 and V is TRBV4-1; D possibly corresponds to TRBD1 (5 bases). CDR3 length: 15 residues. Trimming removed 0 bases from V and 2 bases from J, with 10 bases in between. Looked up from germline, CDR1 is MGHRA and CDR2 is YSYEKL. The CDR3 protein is CASSQDPRGNYGYTF. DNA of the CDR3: TGCGCCAGCAGCCAAGATCCACGGGGGAACTATGGCTACACCTTC.

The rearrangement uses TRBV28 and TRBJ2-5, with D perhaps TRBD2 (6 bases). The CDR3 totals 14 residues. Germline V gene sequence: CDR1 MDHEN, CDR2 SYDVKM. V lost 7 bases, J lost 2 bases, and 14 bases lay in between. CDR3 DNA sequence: TGTGCCAGCAACTTGGCGGGACGTCAAGAGACCCAGTACTTC. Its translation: CASNLAGRQETQYF.

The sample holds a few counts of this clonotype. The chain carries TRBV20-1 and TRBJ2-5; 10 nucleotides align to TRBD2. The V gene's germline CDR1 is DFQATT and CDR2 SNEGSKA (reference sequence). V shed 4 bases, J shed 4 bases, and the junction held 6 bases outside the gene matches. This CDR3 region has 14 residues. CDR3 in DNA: TGCAGTGCTACTCTAGCGGGAGTCGGAGAGACCCAGTACTTC. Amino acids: CSATLAGVGETQYF.

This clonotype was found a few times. This CDR3 reads CASSQVDPDLNTEAFF. Here the CDR3 DNA reads TGCGCCAGCAGCCAAGTCGATCCTGATTTGAACACTGAAGCTTTCTTT. This sequence joins TRBV4-1 and TRBJ1-1; D is unclear. The CDR3 is 16 amino acids. V was pared by 1 base and J by 0 bases, with 12 bases between. Germline V gene lookup returns CDR1 MGHRA and CDR2 YSYEKL.

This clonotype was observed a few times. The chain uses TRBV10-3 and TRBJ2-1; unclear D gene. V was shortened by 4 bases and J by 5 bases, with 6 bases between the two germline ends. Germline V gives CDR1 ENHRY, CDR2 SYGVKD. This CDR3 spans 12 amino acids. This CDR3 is CAISGPDNEQFF. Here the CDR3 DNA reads TGTGCCATCAGTGGTCCGGACAATGAGCAGTTCTTC.

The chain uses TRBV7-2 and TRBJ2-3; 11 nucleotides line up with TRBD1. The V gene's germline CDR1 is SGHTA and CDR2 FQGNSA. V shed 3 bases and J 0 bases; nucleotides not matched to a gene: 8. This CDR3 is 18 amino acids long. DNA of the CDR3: TGTGCCAGCAGCTTCGGACAGGGGGCTTTGACTAGCACAGATACGCAGTATTTT. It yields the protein CASSFGQGALTSTDTQYF.

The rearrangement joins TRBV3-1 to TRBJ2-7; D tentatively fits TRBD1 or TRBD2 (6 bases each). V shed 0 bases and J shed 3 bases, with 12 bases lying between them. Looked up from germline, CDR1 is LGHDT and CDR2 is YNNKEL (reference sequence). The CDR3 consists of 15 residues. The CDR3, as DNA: TGTGCCAGCAGCCAAGAGGGGGGACATATCTACGAGCAGTACTTC. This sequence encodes CASSQEGGHIYEQYF.

CDR3 in DNA: TGTGCCACCGAGAGACTGGAAGCCAAAAACATTCAGTACTTC. This codes for CATERLEAKNIQYF. The genes are TRBV12-3 or TRBV12-4 and TRBJ2-4; D not resolved. Trimming took 10 bases from V and 0 from J, leaving 13 bases between them. This CDR3 is 14 amino acids long.

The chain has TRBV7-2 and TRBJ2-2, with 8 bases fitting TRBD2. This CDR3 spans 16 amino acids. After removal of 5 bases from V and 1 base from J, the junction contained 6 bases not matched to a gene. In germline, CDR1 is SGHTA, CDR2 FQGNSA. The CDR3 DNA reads TGTGCCAGCAGCCCCCCGAGCGGGGGGAACACCGGGGAGCTGTTTTTT. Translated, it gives CASSPPSGGNTGELFF.

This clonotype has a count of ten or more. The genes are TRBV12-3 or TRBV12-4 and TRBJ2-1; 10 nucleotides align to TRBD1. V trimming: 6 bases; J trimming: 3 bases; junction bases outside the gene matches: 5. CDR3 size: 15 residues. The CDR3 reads CASRPGQGYYNEQFF. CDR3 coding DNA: TGTGCCAGCAGGCCGGGACAGGGGTACTACAATGAGCAGTTCTTC.

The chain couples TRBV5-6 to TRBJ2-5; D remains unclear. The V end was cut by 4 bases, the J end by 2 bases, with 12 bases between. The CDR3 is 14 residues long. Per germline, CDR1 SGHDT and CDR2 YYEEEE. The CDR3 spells CASSSRVIQETQYF. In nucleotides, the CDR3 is TGTGCCAGCAGCAGTCGGGTGATACAAGAGACCCAGTACTTC. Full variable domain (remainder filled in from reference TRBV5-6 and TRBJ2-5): DAGVTQSPTHLIKTRGQQVTLRCSPKSGHDTVSWYQQALGQGPQFIFQYYEEEERQRGNFPDRFSGHQFPNYSSELNVNALLLGDSALYLCASSSRVIQETQYFGPGTRLLVL.

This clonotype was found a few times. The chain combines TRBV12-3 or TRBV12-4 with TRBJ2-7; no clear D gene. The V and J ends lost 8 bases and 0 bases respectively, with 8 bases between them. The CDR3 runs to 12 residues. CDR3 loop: CASGISSYEQYF. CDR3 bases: TGTGCCAGCGGGATAAGCTCCTACGAGCAGTACTTC.

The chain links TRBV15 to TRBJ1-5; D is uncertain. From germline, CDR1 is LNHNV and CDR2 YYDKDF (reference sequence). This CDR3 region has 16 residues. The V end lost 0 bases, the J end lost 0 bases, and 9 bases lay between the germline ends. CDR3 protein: CATSRDLAHSNQPQHF. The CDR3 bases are TGTGCCACCAGCAGAGATTTGGCCCATAGCAATCAGCCCCAGCATTTT.

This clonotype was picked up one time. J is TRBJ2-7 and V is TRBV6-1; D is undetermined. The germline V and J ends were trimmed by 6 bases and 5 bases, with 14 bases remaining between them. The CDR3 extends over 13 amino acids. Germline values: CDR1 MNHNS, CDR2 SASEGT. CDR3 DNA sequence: TGTGCCAGCAGCCTATTGGACGCCCACGAGCAGTACTTC. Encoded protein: CASSLLDAHEQYF.

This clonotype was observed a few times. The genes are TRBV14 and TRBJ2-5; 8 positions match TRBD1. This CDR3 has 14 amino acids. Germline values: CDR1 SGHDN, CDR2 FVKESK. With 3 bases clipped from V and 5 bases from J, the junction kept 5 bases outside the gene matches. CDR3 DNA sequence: TGTGCCAGCAGCCAGGGACAGGTGCGGGAGACCCAGTACTTC. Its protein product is CASSQGQVRETQYF.

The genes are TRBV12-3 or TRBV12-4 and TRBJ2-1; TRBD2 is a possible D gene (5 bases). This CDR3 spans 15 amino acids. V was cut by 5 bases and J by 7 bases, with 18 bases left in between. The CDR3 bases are TGTGCCAGCAGTCCACCAAGTTTTAGGGAGAATGAGCAGTTCTTC. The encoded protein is CASSPPSFRENEQFF.

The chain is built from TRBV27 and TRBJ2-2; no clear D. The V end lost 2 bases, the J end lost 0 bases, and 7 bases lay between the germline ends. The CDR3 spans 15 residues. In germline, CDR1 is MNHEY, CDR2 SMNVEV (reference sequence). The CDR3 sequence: CASSLGPPNTGELFF. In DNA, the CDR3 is TGTGCCAGCAGTTTAGGACCACCGAACACCGGGGAGCTGTTTTTT.